Listed below are T cell receptor beta chains from one sample, sequenced in a study of T-cell reconstitution after alpha-beta-depleted transplantation in children. TCRdb processed the PCR reads anew with MiXCR; each CDR3 protein has one entry. This sample has roughly 160,000 distinct CDR3 sequences; 11% occur once, and the top ten carry under 15%. Material: PBMCs, obtained before TCRalphabeta/CD19-depleted stem cell transplant. These receptors were taken from a boy younger than 10 with acute myeloid leukemia, due to receive a stem cell transplant. Both conserved end residues are part of each CDR3. D genes are given only for firm matches. Clone sizes are given selectively: once, few, many, or a class where the clone is expanded.

j_gene: TRBJ2-1; v_gene: TRBV27; abundance: many; d_gene: TRBD2; CDR3nt: TGTGCCAGCAGTTTATCTAGCGGGGGGGACAATGAGCAGTTCTTC; CDR3aa: CASSLSSGGDNEQFF
j_gene: TRBJ2-7; v_gene: TRBV28; abundance: many; d_gene: TRBD2; CDR3nt: TGTGCCAGCAGTCGCGGGACTAGCGGGACCCACTACGAGCAGTACTTC; CDR3aa: CASSRGTSGTHYEQYF
j_gene: TRBJ2-7; v_gene: TRBV10-3; abundance: medium-sized; d_gene: TRBD1; CDR3nt: TGTGCCATCAGTGGTCTAGGGGACAGCTCCTACGAGCAGTACTTC; CDR3aa: CAISGLGDSSYEQYF
j_gene: TRBJ1-3; v_gene: TRBV7-3; abundance: many; d_gene: -; CDR3nt: TGTGCCAGCAGCAACCAGGGTTCGGGCACCATATATTTT; CDR3aa: CASSNQGSGTIYF
j_gene: TRBJ2-2; v_gene: TRBV5-5; abundance: many; d_gene: TRBD1; CDR3nt: TGTGCCAGCAGCCCGGAAGGGACAGGGGGTATCGGGGAGCTGTTTTTT; CDR3aa: CASSPEGTGGIGELFF
j_gene: TRBJ2-1; v_gene: TRBV5-5; abundance: many; d_gene: TRBD2; CDR3nt: TGTGCCAGCAGCTTGGGATATACTAGCGGATTCTACAATGAGCAGTTCTTC; CDR3aa: CASSLGYTSGFYNEQFF
j_gene: TRBJ1-2; v_gene: TRBV20-1; abundance: many; d_gene: -; CDR3nt: TGCAGTGCTAGAAATGCTAACTATGGCTACACCTTC; CDR3aa: CSARNANYGYTF
j_gene: TRBJ2-5; v_gene: TRBV5-6; abundance: many; d_gene: -; CDR3nt: TGTGCCAGCAGCTTGGGGACACTTTTTAAAGAGACCCAGTACTTC; CDR3aa: CASSLGTLFKETQYF
j_gene: TRBJ1-2; v_gene: TRBV6-2/TRBV6-3; abundance: -; d_gene: TRBD1; CDR3nt: TGTGCCAGCAGTTCACGACAGGGGACCAACTATGGCTACACCTTC; CDR3aa: CASSSRQGTNYGYTF
j_gene: TRBJ2-5; v_gene: TRBV28; abundance: many; d_gene: TRBD2; CDR3nt: TGTGCCAGCAGTTTGCCCGGGGGGGAGACCCAGTACTTC; CDR3aa: CASSLPGGETQYF
j_gene: TRBJ2-2; v_gene: TRBV5-1; abundance: many; d_gene: TRBD1; CDR3nt: TGCGCCAGCAGCCCCCTCCGGGGACAGACGAACCCGAACACCGGGGAGCTGTTTTTT; CDR3aa: CASSPLRGQTNPNTGELFF
j_gene: TRBJ2-7; v_gene: TRBV7-9; abundance: once; d_gene: -; CDR3nt: TGTGCCAGCAGCCCGGTCTTAGAATACGAGCAGTACTTC; CDR3aa: CASSPVLEYEQYF
j_gene: TRBJ2-3; v_gene: TRBV29-1; abundance: medium-sized; d_gene: TRBD1; CDR3nt: TGCAGCGTTGGACAGGGTGGAGATACGCAGTATTTT; CDR3aa: CSVGQGGDTQYF
j_gene: TRBJ2-7; v_gene: TRBV20-1; abundance: many; d_gene: -; CDR3nt: TGCAGTGCTCTACCGGCGGGGTCCTACGAGCAGTACTTC; CDR3aa: CSALPAGSYEQYF
j_gene: TRBJ2-3; v_gene: TRBV4-2; abundance: -; d_gene: TRBD2; CDR3nt: TGTGCCAGCAGCCAAGAAACACTGGGGACTAGAGCGCAGTATTTT; CDR3aa: CASSQETLGTRAQYF
j_gene: TRBJ2-1; v_gene: TRBV4-1; abundance: many; d_gene: -; CDR3nt: TGCGCCAGCAGCCAATGGGGAGAGGTTGGGAATGAGCAGTTCTTC; CDR3aa: CASSQWGEVGNEQFF
j_gene: TRBJ2-6; v_gene: TRBV25-1; abundance: -; d_gene: -; CDR3nt: TGTGCCATGAGCTTCGGGCTCAACTGCCTGACTTTC; CDR3aa: CAMSFGLNCLTF
j_gene: TRBJ2-5; v_gene: TRBV20-1; abundance: many; d_gene: TRBD2; CDR3nt: TGCAGTGCTGCCCGGACTAGCCAAGAGACCCAGTACTTC; CDR3aa: CSAARTSQETQYF
j_gene: TRBJ1-4; v_gene: TRBV12-5; abundance: many; d_gene: TRBD1; CDR3nt: TGTGCTAGTGGCGCCGGGACAGGGAATGAAAAACTGTTTTTT; CDR3aa: CASGAGTGNEKLFF
j_gene: TRBJ2-7; v_gene: TRBV6-5; abundance: many; d_gene: TRBD2; CDR3nt: TGTGCCAGCAGTTTGCTACTAGCGACCGAGCAGTACTTC; CDR3aa: CASSLLLATEQYF
j_gene: TRBJ2-2; v_gene: TRBV30; abundance: few; d_gene: -; CDR3nt: TGTGCCTGGTTTCCGGGGAACACCGGGGAGCTGTTTTTT; CDR3aa: CAWFPGNTGELFF
j_gene: TRBJ2-1; v_gene: TRBV6-1; abundance: few; d_gene: -; CDR3nt: TGTGCCAGCAGTGAAAGGACAGATGTTAACAATGAGCAGTTCTTC; CDR3aa: CASSERTDVNNEQFF
j_gene: TRBJ2-5; v_gene: TRBV20-1; abundance: many; d_gene: TRBD2; CDR3nt: TGCAGTGCCCGAGGGACTAGCGGGGAACAAGAGACCCAGTACTTC; CDR3aa: CSARGTSGEQETQYF
j_gene: TRBJ1-1; v_gene: TRBV12-3/TRBV12-4; abundance: many; d_gene: -; CDR3nt: TGTGCCAGCACGGGGGGCAGGGAGGCTGAAGCTTTCTTT; CDR3aa: CASTGGREAEAFF
j_gene: TRBJ2-1; v_gene: TRBV7-8; abundance: many; d_gene: -; CDR3nt: TGTGCCAGCAGCTTACCCGCAGGTTACTACAATGAGCAGTTCTTC; CDR3aa: CASSLPAGYYNEQFF
j_gene: TRBJ2-1; v_gene: TRBV20-1; abundance: many; d_gene: TRBD1; CDR3nt: TGCAGTGCTACGCACCGGGACAGGGGATACAATGAGCAGTTCTTC; CDR3aa: CSATHRDRGYNEQFF
j_gene: TRBJ2-3; v_gene: TRBV20-1; abundance: many; d_gene: -; CDR3nt: TGCAGTGCTGGCCCCGCTTCCGCGACAGATACGCAGTATTTT; CDR3aa: CSAGPASATDTQYF
j_gene: TRBJ1-1; v_gene: TRBV5-1; abundance: many; d_gene: -; CDR3nt: TGCGCCAGCAGCCCACGACAGAACACTGAAGCTTTCTTT; CDR3aa: CASSPRQNTEAFF